What follows is one TCR beta chain and its context. This entry is derived from a study of blood T cell repertoires in COVID-19. Whole-study context: Nucleic acid was either cDNA or gDNA, and it came from T cells, B-cell-depleted T cells, or PBMCs.

Some clones are missing from TCRdb's copy, which holds only in-frame ones; the method was immunoSEQ multiplex PCR. This sample has about 240,000 clones, with roughly 80% found just once. Germline V lookup: CDR1 SGHRS, CDR2 YFSETQ. This CDR3 contains 14 residues. V gave up 4 bases and J gave up 8 bases; unmatched junction bases: 6. Material for sequencing was peripheral blood. The TCR was taken from a woman in her 70s with acute or convalescent COVID-19. The chain carries TRBV5-1 and TRBJ1-6; 7 positions agree with TRBD1. The CDR3 here is CASSILDRDSPLHF. CDR3 in DNA: TGCGCCAGCAGCATTCTCGACAGGGATTCACCCCTCCACTTT.